A single sample gave rise to the 21 T cell receptor beta chains below, sequenced in a study of blood T cell repertoires in COVID-19. TCRdb's table, derived via immunoSEQ multiplex PCR, lists solely in-frame clones and lacks some. The sample contains 80,000 or so clones, 75% to 90% of which appear only once. The source material was peripheral blood. These receptors were obtained from a human donor in a cohort sampled during active COVID-19.

The chain is built from TRBV7-9 and TRBJ1-1; D uncertain. Germline V gives CDR1 SEHNR, CDR2 FQNEAQ (reference sequence). V was shortened by 1 base and J by 8 bases, with 11 bases between the two germline ends. The CDR3 runs to 13 residues. CDR3 region: CASSLVLWAEAFF. CDR3 DNA: TGTGCCAGCAGCTTAGTTTTATGGGCCGAAGCTTTCTTT.

The J gene is TRBJ2-5, the V gene TRBV29-1; D is undetermined. V lost 4 bases and J 6 bases, leaving 3 bases between the germline ends. This CDR3 is 9 amino acids long. Germline CDR1 is SQVTM and CDR2 is ANQGSEA. This chain's CDR3 is CSVGQTQYF. CDR3 nucleotides: TGCAGCGTTGGGCAGACCCAGTACTTC.

The V call is TRBV5-1, the J call TRBJ2-2, with a tentative D call TRBD1 (6 bases). The CDR3 consists of 15 residues. Germline lookup yields CDR1 SGHRS and CDR2 YFSETQ. The germline V and J ends were trimmed by 0 bases and 4 bases, with 10 bases remaining between them. As DNA, the CDR3 is TGCGCCAGCAGCTTGGGACAGGTCGGCACCGGGGAGCTGTTTTTT. It translates to CASSLGQVGTGELFF.

The V gene is TRBV7-2, the J gene TRBJ1-3; no firm D call. Trimming removed 1 base from V and 0 bases from J, with 13 bases in between. Germline values: CDR1 SGHTA, CDR2 FQGNSA. The CDR3 has 17 residues. The CDR3 DNA reads TGTGCCAGCAGCTTAGGGTGGAGGCCTAACTCTGGAAACACCATATATTTT. Residues: CASSLGWRPNSGNTIYF.

The rearrangement joins TRBV11-3 to TRBJ2-7, with D possibly being TRBD1 (5 bases). Trimming took 5 bases from V and 5 from J, leaving 13 bases between them. This CDR3 spans 13 amino acids. Looked up from germline, CDR1 is SGHNT and CDR2 is YENEEA. CDR3 bases: TGTGCCAGCAGCGTCAGGGTTTACAACGAGCAGTACTTC. It is translated as CASSVRVYNEQYF.

The chain couples TRBV7-9 to TRBJ2-1; 7 bases align to TRBD1. With 5 bases clipped from V and 8 bases from J, the junction kept 15 bases outside the gene matches. Germline CDR1 SEHNR, CDR2 FQNEAQ (reference sequence). The CDR3 totals 16 residues. The CDR3 here is CASSVPQGSLLYEQFF. The CDR3, as DNA: TGTGCCAGCAGCGTTCCACAGGGGTCCCTTTTGTATGAGCAGTTCTTC.

The rearrangement links TRBV2 to TRBJ2-5, with 7 bases matching TRBD1. The CDR3 length is 13 residues. Germline assignment: CDR1 SNHLY and CDR2 FYNNEI. Trimming at V came to 7 bases and at J to 2 bases, leaving 4 bases not matched to a gene. CDR3: CASTRDRQETQYF. The DNA of the CDR3 is TGTGCCAGCACTAGGGACAGACAAGAGACCCAGTACTTC.

The chain combines TRBV7-2 with TRBJ1-2, with D unclear. The germline V gene encodes CDR1 SGHTA and CDR2 FQGNSA. Trimming took 5 bases from V and 4 from J, leaving 14 bases between them. The CDR3 sequence is 14 residues long. The CDR3 reads CASSLSGELYGYTF. DNA of the CDR3: TGTGCCAGCAGCCTCTCCGGGGAGCTCTATGGCTACACCTTC.

The rearrangement uses TRBV10-3 and TRBJ1-1, with a weak D call TRBD1 (5 bases). This CDR3 contains 12 residues. Per germline, CDR1 ENHRY and CDR2 SYGVKD. V was cut by 6 bases and J by 4 bases, with 9 bases left in between. This chain's CDR3 is CAISPRGTEAFF. The CDR3 nucleotides are TGTGCCATCAGCCCAAGGGGCACTGAAGCTTTCTTT.

This clone was seen only a few times. The chain combines TRBV15 with TRBJ2-7, with TRBD2 matching 10 bases. Looked up from germline, CDR1 is LNHNV and CDR2 is YYDKDF (reference sequence). The CDR3 runs 14 residues. J lost 3 bases, V lost 5 bases, and 4 bases had no gene match. The CDR3 DNA follows: TGTGCCACCAGCGACAGCGGGGGGGGCTACGAGCAGTACTTC. Translating gives CATSDSGGGYEQYF.

The chain uses TRBV7-2 and TRBJ1-4; 9 nucleotides align to TRBD1. With V trimmed by 1 base and J by 7 bases, 7 bases remained unmatched. The CDR3 runs to 16 residues. Germline assignment: CDR1 SGHTA and CDR2 FQGNSA. CDR3 DNA sequence: TGTGCCAGCAGCTTAGTGGGACAGGGCAGGGGTGAAAAACTGTTTTTT. This translates into CASSLVGQGRGEKLFF. Filled out from reference TRBV7-2 and TRBJ1-4, the complete variable domain reads GAGVSQSPSNKVTEKGKDVELRCDPISGHTALYWYRQSLGQGLEFLIYFQGNSAPDKSGLPSDRFSAERTGGSVSTLTIQRTQQEDSAVYLCASSLVGQGRGEKLFFGSGTQLSVL.

The rearrangement uses TRBV11-3 and TRBJ2-2; TRBD1 is a possible D gene (5 bases). The CDR3 is made up of 15 amino acids. V was cut by 2 bases and J by 5 bases, with 12 bases left in between. Germline CDR1 and CDR2: SGHNT and YENEEA. The CDR3 region has the DNA TGTGCCAGCAGCTTATTAGGGGCAAGGACCGGGGAGCTGTTTTTT. It codes for CASSLLGARTGELFF.

This chain links TRBV4-1 with TRBJ1-2; TRBD1 agrees at 9 bases. V was pared by 1 base and J by 6 bases, with 9 bases of the junction left unmatched. From germline, CDR1 is MGHRA and CDR2 YSYEKL. The CDR3 is 16 amino acids. This CDR3 is CASSQARLGQGHGYTF. The DNA for the CDR3 is TGCGCCAGCAGCCAAGCCCGCCTGGGACAGGGACATGGCTACACCTTC.

The CDR3 is CASSLATGTVYEQYF. CDR3 DNA: TGCGCCAGCAGCTTGGCTACCGGGACAGTTTACGAGCAGTACTTC. V and J are TRBV5-1 and TRBJ2-7, with 7 bases that match TRBD1. With V trimmed by 0 bases and J by 4 bases, 7 bases remained unmatched. This CDR3 region has 15 residues. Germline CDR1 reads SGHRS; CDR2 reads YFSETQ.

The chain recombines TRBV24-1 with TRBJ2-3, with 7 bases lining up with TRBD1. Germline V gene data show CDR1 as KGHDR and CDR2 as SFDVKD. The CDR3 is 17 amino acids. Trimming removed 7 bases from V and 2 bases from J; junction bases left unmatched: 14. CDR3 nucleotides: TGTGCCACCAGCGAGTTTGCGACAGGGACCCTCACAGATACGCAGTATTTT. As protein: CATSEFATGTLTDTQYF.

The V call is TRBV6-4, the J call TRBJ2-2; D is perhaps TRBD1 (6 bases). Germline V gene lookup returns CDR1 MRHNA and CDR2 SNTAGT. Trimming took 6 bases from V and 0 from J, leaving 8 bases between them. The CDR3 consists of 14 residues. CDR3 amino acids: CASRGQTNTGELFF. CDR3 DNA sequence: TGTGCCAGCAGAGGACAGACGAACACCGGGGAGCTGTTTTTT.

The chain carries TRBV27 and TRBJ2-7, with 7 bases aligning to TRBD1. V lost 1 base, J lost 5 bases, and 11 bases stayed unmatched. The CDR3 is made up of 16 amino acids. Germline lookup yields CDR1 MNHEY and CDR2 SMNVEV (reference sequence). CDR3 sequence: CASSLLGTQGVDEQYF. The DNA for the CDR3 is TGTGCCAGCAGTTTATTAGGGACCCAGGGGGTCGACGAGCAGTACTTC.

J is TRBJ2-1 and V is TRBV3-1 (or the pseudogene TRBV3-2); D remains unclear. The CDR3 loop spans 15 amino acids. The germline CDR1 and CDR2 sequences are LGHDT and YNNKEL (reference sequence). V was clipped by 0 bases and J by 0 bases, with 6 bases between them. CDR3 protein: CASSQESGSYNEQFF. DNA of the CDR3: TGTGCCAGCAGCCAAGAGTCGGGCTCCTACAATGAGCAGTTCTTC.

This clone was recorded only once. This chain connects TRBV7-2 to TRBJ2-6, with TRBD2 matching over 13 bases. CDR3 length: 18 amino acids. After removal of 3 bases from V and 2 bases from J, the junction contained 4 bases not matched to a gene. Germline V gene sequence: CDR1 SGHTA, CDR2 FQGNSA. In nucleotides, the CDR3 is TGTGCCAGCAGCTTCCGAGGACTAGCGGGGGCTGGGGCCAACGTCCTGACTTTC. As protein: CASSFRGLAGAGANVLTF.

The J gene is TRBJ2-1, the V gene TRBV5-8; TRBD1 is a possible D gene (6 bases). This CDR3 comprises 16 residues. Per the germline V gene, CDR1 is SGHTS and CDR2 is YDEGEE. Trimming took off 4 bases at V and 1 base at J, with 15 bases between the two ends. This CDR3 is CASSNYGGLSYNEQFF. The CDR3 nucleotides are TGTGCCAGCAGCAACTATGGGGGCTTGTCCTACAATGAGCAGTTCTTC.

The chain recombines TRBV14 with TRBJ1-6; 9 bases are shared with TRBD1. Germline CDR1 reads SGHDN; CDR2 reads FVKESK. CDR3 length: 12 amino acids. With 11 bases clipped from V and 11 bases from J, the junction kept 7 bases outside the gene matches. The CDR3 coding sequence is TGTGCCCTGGACAGGGGAAGGACACCCCTCCACTTT. Translated: CALDRGRTPLHF.